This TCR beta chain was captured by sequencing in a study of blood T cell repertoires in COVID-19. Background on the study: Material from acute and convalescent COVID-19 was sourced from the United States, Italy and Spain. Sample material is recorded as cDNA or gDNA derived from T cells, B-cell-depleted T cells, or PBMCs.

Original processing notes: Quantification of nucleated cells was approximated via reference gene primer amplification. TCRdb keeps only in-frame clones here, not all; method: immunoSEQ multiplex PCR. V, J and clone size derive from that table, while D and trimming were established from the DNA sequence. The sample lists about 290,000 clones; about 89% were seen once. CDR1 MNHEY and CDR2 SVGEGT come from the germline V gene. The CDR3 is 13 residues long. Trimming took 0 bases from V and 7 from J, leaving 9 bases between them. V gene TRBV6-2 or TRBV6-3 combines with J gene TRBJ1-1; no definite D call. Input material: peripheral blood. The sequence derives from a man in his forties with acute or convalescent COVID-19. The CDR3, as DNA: TGTGCCAGCAGTTACTCGAATCGGGTTGAAGCTTTCTTT. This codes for CASSYSNRVEAFF.